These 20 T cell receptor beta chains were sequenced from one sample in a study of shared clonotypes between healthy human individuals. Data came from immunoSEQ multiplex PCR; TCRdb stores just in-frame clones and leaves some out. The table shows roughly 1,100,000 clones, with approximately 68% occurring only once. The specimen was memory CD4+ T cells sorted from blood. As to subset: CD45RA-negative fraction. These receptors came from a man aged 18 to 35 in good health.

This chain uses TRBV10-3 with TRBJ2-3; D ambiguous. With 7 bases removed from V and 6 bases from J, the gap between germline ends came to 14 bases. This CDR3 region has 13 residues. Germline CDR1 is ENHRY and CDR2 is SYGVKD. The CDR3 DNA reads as TGTGCCATCAAGGTTGGAGTCGGGGATACGCAGTATTTT. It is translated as CAIKVGVGDTQYF.

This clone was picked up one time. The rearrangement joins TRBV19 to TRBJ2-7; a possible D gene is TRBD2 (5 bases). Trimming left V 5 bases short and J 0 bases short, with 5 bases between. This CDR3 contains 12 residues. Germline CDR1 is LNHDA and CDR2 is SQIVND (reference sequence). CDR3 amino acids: CASSGLSYEQYF. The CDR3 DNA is TGTGCCAGTAGTGGACTCTCCTACGAGCAGTACTTC.

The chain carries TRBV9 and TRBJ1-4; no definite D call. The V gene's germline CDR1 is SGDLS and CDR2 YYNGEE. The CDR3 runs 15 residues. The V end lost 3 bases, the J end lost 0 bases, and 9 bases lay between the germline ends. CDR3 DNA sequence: TGTGCCAGCAGCGCCAGCCCTTCAACTAATGAAAAACTGTTTTTT. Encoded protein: CASSASPSTNEKLFF.

In DNA, the CDR3 is TGTGCCAGCAGTTCCGGGACTCCATTAGATACGCAGTATTTT. This sequence encodes CASSSGTPLDTQYF. The rearrangement uses TRBV25-1 and TRBJ2-3; D possibly corresponds to TRBD2 (6 bases). V was trimmed by 5 bases and J by 5 bases, leaving 14 bases between them. CDR3 length: 14 residues. CDR1 is MGHDK, CDR2 SYGVNS, per germline.

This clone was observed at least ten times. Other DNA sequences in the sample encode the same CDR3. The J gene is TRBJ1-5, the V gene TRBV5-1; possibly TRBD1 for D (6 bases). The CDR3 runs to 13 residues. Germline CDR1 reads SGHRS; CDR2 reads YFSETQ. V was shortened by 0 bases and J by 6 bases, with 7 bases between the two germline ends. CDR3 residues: CASSLAQGQPQHF. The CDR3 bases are TGCGCCAGCAGCTTGGCACAGGGTCAGCCCCAGCATTTT.

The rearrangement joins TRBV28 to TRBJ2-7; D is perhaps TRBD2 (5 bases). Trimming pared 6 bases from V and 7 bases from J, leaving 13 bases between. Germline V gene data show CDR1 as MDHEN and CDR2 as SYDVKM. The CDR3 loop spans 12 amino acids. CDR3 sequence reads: CASRIPSGEQYF. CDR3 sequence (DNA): TGTGCCAGCAGGATCCCCTCGGGGGAGCAGTACTTC.

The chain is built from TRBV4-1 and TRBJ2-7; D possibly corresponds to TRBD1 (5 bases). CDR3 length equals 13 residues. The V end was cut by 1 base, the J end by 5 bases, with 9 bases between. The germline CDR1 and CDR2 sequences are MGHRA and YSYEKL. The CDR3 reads CASSQVRANEQYF. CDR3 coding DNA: TGCGCCAGCAGCCAAGTCAGGGCAAACGAGCAGTACTTC.

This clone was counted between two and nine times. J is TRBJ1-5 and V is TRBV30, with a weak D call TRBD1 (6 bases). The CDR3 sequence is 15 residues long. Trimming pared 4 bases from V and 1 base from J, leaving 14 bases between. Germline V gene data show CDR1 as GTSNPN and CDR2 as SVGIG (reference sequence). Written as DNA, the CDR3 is TGTGCCTGGAACGGGGGCGCGGGGAGCAATCAGCCCCAGCATTTT. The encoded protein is CAWNGGAGSNQPQHF. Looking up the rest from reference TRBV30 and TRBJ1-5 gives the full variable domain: SQTIHQWPATLVQPVGSPLSLECTVEGTSNPNLYWYRQAAGRGLQLLFYSVGIGQISSEVPQNLSASRPQDRQFILSSKKLLLSDSGFYLCAWNGGAGSNQPQHFGDGTRLSIL.

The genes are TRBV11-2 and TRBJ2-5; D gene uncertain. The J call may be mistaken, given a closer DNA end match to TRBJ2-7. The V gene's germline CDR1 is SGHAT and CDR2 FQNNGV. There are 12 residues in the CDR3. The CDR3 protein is CASSLGSVEQYF. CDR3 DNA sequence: TGTGCCAGCAGCTTAGGAAGTGTCGAGCAGTACTTC.

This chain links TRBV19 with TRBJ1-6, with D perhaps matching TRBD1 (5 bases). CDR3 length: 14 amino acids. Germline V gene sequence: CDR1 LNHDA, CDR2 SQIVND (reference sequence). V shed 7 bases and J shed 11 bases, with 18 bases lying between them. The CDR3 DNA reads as TGTGCCAGTACTATTGGGGGGGGAGAGGCACCCCTCCACTTT. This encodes CASTIGGGEAPLHF.

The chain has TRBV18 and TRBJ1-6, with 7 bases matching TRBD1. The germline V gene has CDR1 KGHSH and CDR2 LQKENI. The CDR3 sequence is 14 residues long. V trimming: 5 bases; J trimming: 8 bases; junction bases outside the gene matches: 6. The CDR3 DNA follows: TGTGCCAGCTCAGGCACAGGGGTCTATTCACCCCTCCACTTT. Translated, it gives CASSGTGVYSPLHF.

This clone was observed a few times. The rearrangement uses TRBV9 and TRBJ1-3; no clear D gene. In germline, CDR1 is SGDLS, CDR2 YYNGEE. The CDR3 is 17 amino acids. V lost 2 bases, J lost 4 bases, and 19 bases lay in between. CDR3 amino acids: CASSVSSGPSLGNTIYF. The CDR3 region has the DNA TGTGCCAGCAGCGTTAGTTCGGGTCCTAGCTTGGGAAACACCATATATTTT.

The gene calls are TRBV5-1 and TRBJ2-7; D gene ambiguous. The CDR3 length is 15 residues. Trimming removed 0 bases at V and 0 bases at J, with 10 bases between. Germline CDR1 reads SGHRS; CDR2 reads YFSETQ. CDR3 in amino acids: CASSLDSVYSYEQYF. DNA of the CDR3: TGCGCCAGCAGCTTGGATTCAGTTTACTCCTACGAGCAGTACTTC.

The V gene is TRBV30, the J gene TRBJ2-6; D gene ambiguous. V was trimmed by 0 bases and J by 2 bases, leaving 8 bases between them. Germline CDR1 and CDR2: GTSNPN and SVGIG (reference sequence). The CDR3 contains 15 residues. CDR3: CAWSVLRAGANVLTF. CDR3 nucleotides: TGTGCCTGGAGTGTACTCAGAGCTGGGGCCAACGTCCTGACTTTC.

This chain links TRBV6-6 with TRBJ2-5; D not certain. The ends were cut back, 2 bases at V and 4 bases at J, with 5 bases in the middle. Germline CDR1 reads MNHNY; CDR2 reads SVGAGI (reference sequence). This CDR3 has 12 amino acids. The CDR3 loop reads CASSYTGETQYF. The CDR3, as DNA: TGTGCCAGCAGTTACACCGGAGAGACCCAGTACTTC.

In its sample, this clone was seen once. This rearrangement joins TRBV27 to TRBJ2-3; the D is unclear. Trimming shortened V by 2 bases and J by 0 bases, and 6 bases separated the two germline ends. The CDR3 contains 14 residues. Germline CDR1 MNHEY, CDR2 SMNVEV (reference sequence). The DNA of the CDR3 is TGTGCCAGCAGTTTAATGGCTAGCACAGATACGCAGTATTTT. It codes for CASSLMASTDTQYF.

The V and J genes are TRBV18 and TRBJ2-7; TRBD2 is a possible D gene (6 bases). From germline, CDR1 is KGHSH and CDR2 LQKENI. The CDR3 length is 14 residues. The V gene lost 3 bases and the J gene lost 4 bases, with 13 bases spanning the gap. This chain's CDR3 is CASSPGTAEYEQYF. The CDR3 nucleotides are TGTGCCAGCTCACCGGGGACTGCCGAATACGAGCAGTACTTC.

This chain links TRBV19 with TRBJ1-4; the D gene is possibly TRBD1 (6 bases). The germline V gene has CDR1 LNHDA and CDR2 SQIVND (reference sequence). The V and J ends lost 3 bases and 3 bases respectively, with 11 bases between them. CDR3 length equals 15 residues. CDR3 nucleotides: TGTGCCAGTAGTATCCCCGGACAGCCTAATGAAAAACTGTTTTTT. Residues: CASSIPGQPNEKLFF. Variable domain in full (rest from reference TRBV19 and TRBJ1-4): DGGITQSPKYLFRKEGQNVTLSCEQNLNHDAMYWYRQDPGQGLRLIYYSQIVNDFQKGDIAEGYSVSREKKESFPLTVTSAQKNPTAFYLCASSIPGQPNEKLFFGSGTQLSVL.

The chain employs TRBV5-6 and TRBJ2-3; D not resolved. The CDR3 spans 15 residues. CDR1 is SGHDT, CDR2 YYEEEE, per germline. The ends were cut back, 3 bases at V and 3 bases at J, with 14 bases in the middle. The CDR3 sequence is CASSSPGVITDTQYF. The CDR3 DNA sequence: TGTGCCAGCAGCTCCCCTGGGGTGATAACAGATACGCAGTATTTT.

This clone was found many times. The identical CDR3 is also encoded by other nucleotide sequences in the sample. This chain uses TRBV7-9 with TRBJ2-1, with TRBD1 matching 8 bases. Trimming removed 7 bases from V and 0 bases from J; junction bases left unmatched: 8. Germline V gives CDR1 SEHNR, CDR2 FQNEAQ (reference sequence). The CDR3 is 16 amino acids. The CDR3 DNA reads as TGTGCCAGCACCTCCCGACAGGGGCACTCCTACAATGAGCAGTTCTTC. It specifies CASTSRQGHSYNEQFF. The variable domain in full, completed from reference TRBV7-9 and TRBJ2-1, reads DTGVSQNPRHKITKRGQNVTFRCDPISEHNRLYWYRQTLGQGPEFLTYFQNEAQLEKSRLLSDRFSAERPKGSFSTLEIQRTEQGDSAMYLCASTSRQGHSYNEQFFGPGTRLTVL.